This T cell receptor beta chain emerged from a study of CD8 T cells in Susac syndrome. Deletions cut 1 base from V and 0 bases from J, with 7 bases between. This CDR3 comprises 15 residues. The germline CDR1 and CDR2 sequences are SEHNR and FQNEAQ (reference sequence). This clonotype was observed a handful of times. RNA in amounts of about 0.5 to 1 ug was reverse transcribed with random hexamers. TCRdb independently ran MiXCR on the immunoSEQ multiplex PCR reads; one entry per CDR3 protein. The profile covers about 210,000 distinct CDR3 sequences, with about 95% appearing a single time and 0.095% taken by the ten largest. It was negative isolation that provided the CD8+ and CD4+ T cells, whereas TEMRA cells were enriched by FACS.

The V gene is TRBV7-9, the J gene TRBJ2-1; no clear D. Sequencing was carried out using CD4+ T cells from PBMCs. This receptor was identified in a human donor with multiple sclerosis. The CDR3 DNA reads TGTGCCAGCAGCTTAGGTTCGGGCTCCTACAATGAGCAGTTCTTC. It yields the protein CASSLGSGSYNEQFF.